The present T cell receptor beta chain was sequenced within a study of PD-L1 blockade in urothelial cancer. Study overall: Typically, measured as a median, blood samples had about 140,000 T cells. Regarding the study as a whole: Pretreatment blood TCR clonality under the median forecast improved survival.

The CDR3 runs to 15 residues. Germline V CDR1 and CDR2: MNHNS, SASEGT. With 3 bases removed from V and 0 bases from J, the gap between germline ends came to 9 bases. Profiled with immunoSEQ multiplex PCR; TCRdb holds only in-frame clones, not every one. The table lists 55,000 to 70,000 clones, roughly 82% of them singletons. This clone was recorded once. Its antigen remains unknown. The sample in question was PBMCs, obtained around atezolizumab (anti-PD-L1) treatment. This rearrangement joins TRBV6-1 to TRBJ2-4; D may be TRBD2 (5 bases). The clonotype comes from a man aged 70 or older with urothelial cancer. In DNA, the CDR3 is TGTGCCAGCAGTGAGCCCCGGGGAGCCAAAAACATTCAGTACTTC. As protein: CASSEPRGAKNIQYF.